Each of the 2 T cell receptor beta chains below was sequenced from the same sample in a study of T cells after yellow fever vaccination. MiXCR, run by TCRdb on the 5' RACE reads, gives a single entry per CDR3 protein. The sample shows roughly 250,000 distinct CDR3 sequences, 10% to 15% of them seen only once. The specimen comprised CD4+ T cells sorted from PBMCs, sampled 45 days after the yellow fever booster vaccination. The source of these receptors is a man younger than 45 who received the YFV17D yellow fever vaccine.

This clonotype was found a few times. V and J are TRBV6-2 or TRBV6-3 and TRBJ1-2, with D possibly being TRBD1 (5 bases). The CDR3 contains 12 residues. V was cut by 7 bases and J by 3 bases, with 9 bases left in between. Germline V lookup: CDR1 MNHEY, CDR2 SVGEGT. This chain's CDR3 is CASTPGHYGYTF. CDR3 coding DNA: TGTGCCAGCACCCCGGGGCACTATGGCTACACCTTC.

The rearrangement uses TRBV11-2 and TRBJ2-1; tentatively, D is TRBD2 (6 bases). V was pared by 2 bases and J by 0 bases, with 14 bases between. CDR1 SGHAT and CDR2 FQNNGV come from the germline V gene. This CDR3 is 17 amino acids long. The CDR3: CASSLRASDSSYNEQFF. As DNA, the CDR3 is TGTGCCAGCAGCTTAAGGGCTAGCGACAGCTCCTACAATGAGCAGTTCTTC.